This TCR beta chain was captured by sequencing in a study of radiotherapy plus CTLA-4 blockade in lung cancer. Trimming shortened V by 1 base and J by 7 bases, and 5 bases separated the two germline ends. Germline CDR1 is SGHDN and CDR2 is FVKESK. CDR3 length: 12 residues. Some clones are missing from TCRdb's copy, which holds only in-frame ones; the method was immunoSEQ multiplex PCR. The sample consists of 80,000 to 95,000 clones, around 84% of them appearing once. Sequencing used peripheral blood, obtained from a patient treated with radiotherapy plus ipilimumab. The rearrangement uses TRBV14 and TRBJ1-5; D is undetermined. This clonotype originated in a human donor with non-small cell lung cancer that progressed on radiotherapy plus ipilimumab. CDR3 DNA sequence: TGTGCCAGCAGCCAAGTAAACCAGCCCCAGCATTTT. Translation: CASSQVNQPQHF.